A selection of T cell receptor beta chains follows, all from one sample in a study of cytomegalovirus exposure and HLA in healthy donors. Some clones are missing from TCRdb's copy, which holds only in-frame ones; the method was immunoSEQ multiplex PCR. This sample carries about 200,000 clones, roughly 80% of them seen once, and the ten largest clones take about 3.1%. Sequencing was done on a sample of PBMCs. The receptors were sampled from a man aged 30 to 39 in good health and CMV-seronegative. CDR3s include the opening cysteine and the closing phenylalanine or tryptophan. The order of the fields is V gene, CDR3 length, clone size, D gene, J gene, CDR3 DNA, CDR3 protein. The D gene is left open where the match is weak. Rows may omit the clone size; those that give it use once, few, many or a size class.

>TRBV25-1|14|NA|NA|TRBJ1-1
TGTGCCAGCAGTGGATTTTCAGGTTACACTGAAGCTTTCTTT
CASSGFSGYTEAFF
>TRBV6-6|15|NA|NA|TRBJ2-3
TGTGCCAGCAGTTACCGGGACTCCAACCCAGATACGCAGTATTTT
CASSYRDSNPDTQYF
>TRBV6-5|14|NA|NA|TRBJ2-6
TGTGCCAGCAGTGACCGGGCTGGGGCCAGCGTCCTGACTTTC
CASSDRAGASVLTF
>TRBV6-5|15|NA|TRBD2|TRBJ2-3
TGTGCCAGCAGTTCTAGCGGGGGAAGTACAGATACGCAGTATTTT
CASSSSGGSTDTQYF
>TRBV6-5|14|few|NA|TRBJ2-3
TGTGCCAGCAGTTACGGGCCAGCAACAGATACGCAGTATTTT
CASSYGPATDTQYF
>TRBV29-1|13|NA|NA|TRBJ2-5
TGCAGCGTTGAGTACGGGGTTGGGGAGACCCAGTACTTC
CSVEYGVGETQYF
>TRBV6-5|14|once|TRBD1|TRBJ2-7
TGTGCCAGCAGTTCCGGGACAGGGAAGAACGAGCAGTACTTC
CASSSGTGKNEQYF
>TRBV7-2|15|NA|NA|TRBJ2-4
TGTGCCAGCAGCCCCGACAGGTTAGCCAAAAACATTCAGTACTTC
CASSPDRLAKNIQYF
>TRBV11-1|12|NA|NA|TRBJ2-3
TGTGCCAGCAGCCTAGTCGCAGATACGCAGTATTTT
CASSLVADTQYF
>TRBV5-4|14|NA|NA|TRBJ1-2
TGTGCCAGCAGCTTTAACTCAGGGAACTATGGCTACACCTTC
CASSFNSGNYGYTF
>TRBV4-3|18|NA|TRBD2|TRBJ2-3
TGCGCCAGCAGCCAAGATCGCGCGGGGGGGCTGAGCACAGATACGCAGTATTTT
CASSQDRAGGLSTDTQYF
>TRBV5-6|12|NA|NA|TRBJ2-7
TGTGCCAGCAGCTCAGGGGAATGGGAGCAGTACTTC
CASSSGEWEQYF
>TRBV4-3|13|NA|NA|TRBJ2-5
TGCGCCAGCAGCCGACTCCTGACGGAGACCCAGTACTTC
CASSRLLTETQYF
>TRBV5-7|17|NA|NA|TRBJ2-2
TGTGCCAGCAGCTCTGGCGTGGCAGGATGCCAAGCCGGGGAGCTGTTTTTT
CASSSGVAGCQAGELFF
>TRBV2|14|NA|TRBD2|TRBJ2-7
TGTGCCAGCGCCCCTGGACTAGCGACCTACGAGCAGTACTTC
CASAPGLATYEQYF
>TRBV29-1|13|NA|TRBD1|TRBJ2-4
TGCAGCGGCCAGGGGGCTGCCAAAAACATTCAGTACTTC
CSGQGAAKNIQYF
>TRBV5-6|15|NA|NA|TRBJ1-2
TGTGCCAGCAGCTTTTTAGGAGAAACCGGAAGGGGCTACACCTTC
CASSFLGETGRGYTF
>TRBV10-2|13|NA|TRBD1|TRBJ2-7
TGCGCCAGCAGTGCCGGGACAGGCCACGAGCAGTACTTC
CASSAGTGHEQYF
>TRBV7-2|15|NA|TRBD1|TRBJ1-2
TGTGCCAGCAACAGAGGCCCAGGGGGCGGCTATGGCTACACCTTC
CASNRGPGGGYGYTF
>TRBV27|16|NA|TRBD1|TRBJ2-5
TGTGCCAGCAGTTTACTCGGACAGGCCGACCAAGAGACCCAGTACTTC
CASSLLGQADQETQYF
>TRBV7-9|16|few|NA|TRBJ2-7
TGTGCCAGCAGCCCTAAAACAGGGAGAAGTGGCTACGAGCAGTACTTC
CASSPKTGRSGYEQYF
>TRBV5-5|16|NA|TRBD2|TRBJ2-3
TGTGCCAGCAGCTTGGAGCTAGCGGGGGGGCCGTATACGCAGTATTTT
CASSLELAGGPYTQYF
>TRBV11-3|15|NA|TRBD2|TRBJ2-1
TGTGCCAGCAGCTTATATAGCGGGGGATACAATGAGCAGTTCTTC
CASSLYSGGYNEQFF
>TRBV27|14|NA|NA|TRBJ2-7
TGTGCCAGCAGTTTGAGCTGGGGCAGCTACGAGCAGTACTTC
CASSLSWGSYEQYF
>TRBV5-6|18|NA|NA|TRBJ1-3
TGTGCCAGCAGCTTGGAATCAGGGTCCTACTACTCTGGAAACACCATATATTTT
CASSLESGSYYSGNTIYF
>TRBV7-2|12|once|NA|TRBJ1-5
TGTGCCAGCAGCTTAGGAGGTCAGCCCCAGCATTTT
CASSLGGQPQHF
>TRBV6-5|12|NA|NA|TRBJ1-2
TGTGCCAGCAGGCTCCGGGACTGTGGCTACACCTTC
CASRLRDCGYTF
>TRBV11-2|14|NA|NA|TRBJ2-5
TGTGCCAGCAGCTTAGAATGGGGCACAGAGACCCAGTACTTC
CASSLEWGTETQYF
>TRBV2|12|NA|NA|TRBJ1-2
TGTGCCAGCAGTGCTAACAGCTATGGCTACACCTTC
CASSANSYGYTF
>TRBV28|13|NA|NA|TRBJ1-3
TGTGCCAGCAGTCGACAGTTTGGAAACACCATATATTTT
CASSRQFGNTIYF
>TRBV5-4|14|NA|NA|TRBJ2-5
TGTGCCAGCAGCAAATCGGGTACCCCGGAGACCCAGTACTTC
CASSKSGTPETQYF
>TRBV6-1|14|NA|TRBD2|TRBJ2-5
TGTGCCAGCAGAGCTCTAGCGGGGGATGGTACCCAGTACTTC
CASRALAGDGTQYF
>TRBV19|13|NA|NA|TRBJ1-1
TGTGCCAGTAGTATGAAGGGGGACACTGAAGCTTTCTTT
CASSMKGDTEAFF